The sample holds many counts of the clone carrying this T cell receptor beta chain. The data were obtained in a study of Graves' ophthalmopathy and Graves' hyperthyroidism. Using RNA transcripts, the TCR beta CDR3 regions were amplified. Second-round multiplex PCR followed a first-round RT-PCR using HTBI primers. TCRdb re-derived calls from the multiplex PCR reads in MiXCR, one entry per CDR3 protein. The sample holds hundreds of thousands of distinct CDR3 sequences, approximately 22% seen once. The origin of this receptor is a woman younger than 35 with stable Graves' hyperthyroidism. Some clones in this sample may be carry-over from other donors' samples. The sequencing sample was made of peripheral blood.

The CDR3, as DNA: TGTGCCAGCAGCCTACCTTCTGTTTCCGAGCAGTACTTC. It encodes CASSLPSVSEQYF. This chain links TRBV28 with TRBJ2-7; D remains ambiguous. Germline V gene data show CDR1 as MDHEN and CDR2 as SYDVKM. The CDR3 totals 13 residues. The V and J ends lost 6 bases and 6 bases respectively, with 15 bases between them. The full variable domain, completed using reference TRBV28 and TRBJ2-7, is DVKVTQSSRYLVKRTGEKVFLECVQDMDHENMFWYRQDPGLGLRLIYFSYDVKMKEKGDIPEGYSVSREKKERFSLILESASTNQTSMYLCASSLPSVSEQYFGPGTRLTVT.